One and the same sample provided the 21 T cell receptor beta chains below, sequenced in a study of blood T cell repertoires in COVID-19. Assay used: immunoSEQ multiplex PCR; TCRdb lists only in-frame clones, some missing. This table holds about 160,000 clones, roughly 82% found once. The specimen sequenced was peripheral blood. These receptors were collected from a woman in her thirties or forties with COVID-19, enrolled during active disease.

Only one count was recorded for this clone. The chain employs TRBV7-2 and TRBJ2-1; the match to TRBD2 covers 7 bases. CDR1 is SGHTA and CDR2 is FQGNSA in the germline V gene. V lost 1 base to trimming and J lost 6 bases; unmatched junction nucleotides: 12. The CDR3 loop spans 17 amino acids. The CDR3 protein is CASSLEPGLGAFNEQFF. In DNA form, the CDR3 reads TGTGCCAGCAGCTTAGAGCCTGGACTAGGAGCATTCAATGAGCAGTTCTTC.

V usage is TRBV10-2 and J usage is TRBJ1-1, with 7 bases fitting TRBD1. CDR3 length equals 14 residues. V lost 5 bases to trimming and J lost 5 bases; unmatched junction nucleotides: 8. The germline gives CDR1 WSHSY, CDR2 SAAADI. Here the CDR3 DNA reads TGCGCCAGCAGTCTAGGGGGCTTATGGACTGAAGCTTTCTTT. This gives the protein CASSLGGLWTEAFF.

The CDR3 coding sequence is TGTGCCAGTAAGGGACAGGGCGACGGGGAGCTGTTTTTT. Protein sequence: CASKGQGDGELFF. The chain recombines TRBV11-3 with TRBJ2-2, with TRBD1 matching over 9 bases. Germline V gene data show CDR1 as SGHNT and CDR2 as YENEEA. Trimming removed 9 bases from V and 7 bases from J; junction bases left unmatched: 6. The length of the CDR3 is 13 residues. The entire variable domain, with the rest obtained from reference TRBV11-3 and TRBJ2-2, is as follows: EAGVVQSPRYKIIEKKQPVAFWCNPISGHNTLYWYLQNLGQGPELLIRYENEEAVDDSQLPKDRFSAERLKGVDSTLKIQPAELGDSAVYLCASKGQGDGELFFGEGSRLTVL.

V and J are TRBV5-4 and TRBJ2-3; TRBD1 agrees at 8 bases. This CDR3 comprises 14 residues. The trim removed 4 bases at V and 1 base at J, leaving 2 bases unmatched. The germline gives CDR1 SGHNT, CDR2 YYREEE (reference sequence). The CDR3 spells CASSRGQGTDTQYF. The CDR3 DNA sequence: TGTGCCAGCAGCCGGGGACAGGGCACAGATACGCAGTATTTT.

The chain carries TRBV6-5 and TRBJ1-1; 9 bases are a match to TRBD1. Germline V CDR1 and CDR2: MNHEY, SVGAGI. V lost 9 bases to trimming and J lost 7 bases; unmatched junction nucleotides: 6. CDR3 size: 12 residues. The CDR3 protein is CASKQGAVEAFF. DNA of the CDR3: TGTGCCAGTAAACAGGGGGCAGTTGAAGCTTTCTTT.

The chain couples TRBV6-4 to TRBJ1-2; unclear D gene. Looked up from germline, CDR1 is MRHNA and CDR2 is SNTAGT. The CDR3 has 13 residues. Deletions cut 4 bases from V and 0 bases from J, with 6 bases between. This CDR3 reads CASSAVANYGYTF. The CDR3 nucleotides are TGTGCCAGCAGTGCGGTTGCTAACTATGGCTACACCTTC.

The count of this clone is one. The chain has TRBV19 and TRBJ1-1; maybe TRBD1 (5 bases). Trimming removed 3 bases from V and 0 bases from J, with 11 bases in between. Germline loops: CDR1 LNHDA, CDR2 SQIVND (reference sequence). The CDR3 runs to 15 residues. The CDR3 DNA sequence: TGTGCCAGTAGTATTTGGCAGGGTCTGAACACTGAAGCTTTCTTT. It encodes CASSIWQGLNTEAFF.

The chain uses TRBV7-6 and TRBJ1-2; 8 nucleotides align to TRBD1. The CDR3 spans 15 residues. Germline lookup yields CDR1 SGHVS and CDR2 FNYEAQ. Germline trimming cut 5 bases from V and 0 bases from J; bases unmatched to any gene: 5. The CDR3 DNA is TGTGCCAGCAGCCTACAGGGGGGACCTAACTATGGCTACACCTTC. As protein: CASSLQGGPNYGYTF.

The chain links TRBV7-9 to TRBJ2-1; a weak D match, TRBD1 (7 bases). CDR3 length equals 18 residues. V lost 5 bases and J 8 bases, leaving 28 bases between the germline ends. The germline V gene encodes CDR1 SEHNR and CDR2 FQNEAQ (reference sequence). CDR3 DNA sequence: TGTGCCAGCAGCCCGAGGGGGGACAGCTTAATTCCCTGGGATGAGCAGTTCTTC. This gives the protein CASSPRGDSLIPWDEQFF.

The chain recombines TRBV25-1 with TRBJ2-5; 8 positions agree with TRBD2. Trimming took 2 bases from V and 4 from J; bases not matched to a gene: 3. CDR3 length equals 14 residues. Germline V lookup: CDR1 MGHDK, CDR2 SYGVNS. The CDR3 is CASSEDLAGETQYF. In DNA, the CDR3 is TGTGCCAGCAGTGAAGACCTAGCGGGAGAGACCCAGTACTTC. The full variable domain, rest sourced from reference TRBV25-1 and TRBJ2-5, is EADIYQTPRYLVIGTGKKITLECSQTMGHDKMYWYQQDPGMELHLIHYSYGVNSTEKGDLSSESTVSRIRTEHFPLTLESARPSHTSQYLCASSEDLAGETQYFGPGTRLLVL.

This clone was detected once. This chain joins TRBV16 and TRBJ2-2; 8 bases fit TRBD1. CDR3 length equals 15 residues. The V gene's germline CDR1 is KGHSY and CDR2 FQNENV. Trimming removed 4 bases from V and 7 bases from J; junction bases left unmatched: 8. The CDR3 here is CASSLRTGFVGELFF. CDR3 nucleotides: TGTGCCAGCAGCCTGCGGACAGGGTTTGTCGGGGAGCTGTTTTTT.

This sequence joins TRBV19 and TRBJ1-1; 10 nucleotides align to TRBD1. Germline V gives CDR1 LNHDA, CDR2 SQIVND (reference sequence). Trimming removed 4 bases from V and 9 bases from J; junction bases left unmatched: 5. The CDR3 runs to 13 residues. CDR3 protein: CASSTQTGGKAFF. The CDR3 region has the DNA TGTGCCAGTAGTACCCAGACAGGGGGCAAAGCTTTCTTT.

This rearrangement joins TRBV4-1 to TRBJ1-5; weak D call: TRBD1 (5 bases). There are 15 residues in the CDR3. V gave up 0 bases and J gave up 2 bases, with 8 bases separating them. The germline V gene has CDR1 MGHRA and CDR2 YSYEKL. In DNA form, the CDR3 reads TGCGCCAGCAGCCAAGACAGGGCTGGCAATCAGCCCCAGCATTTT. Translation: CASSQDRAGNQPQHF.

The chain combines TRBV9 with TRBJ1-1; the D gene is possibly TRBD1 (6 bases). CDR1 is SGDLS and CDR2 is YYNGEE in the germline V gene. The CDR3 is 14 amino acids. V was cut by 6 bases and J by 4 bases, with 16 bases left in between. The CDR3, as DNA: TGTGCCAGCAACTCTGGACAGCTGGGCACTGAAGCTTTCTTT. This sequence encodes CASNSGQLGTEAFF.

This rearrangement joins TRBV28 to TRBJ1-4, with D perhaps matching TRBD1 (5 bases). CDR3 length equals 13 residues. Per the germline V gene, CDR1 is MDHEN and CDR2 is SYDVKM. V was pared by 7 bases and J by 4 bases, with 10 bases between. As DNA, the CDR3 is TGTGCCAGCATCGGGGGAGTTAATGAAAAACTGTTTTTT. Translation: CASIGGVNEKLFF.

The rearrangement joins TRBV2 to TRBJ1-6; 8 bases map to TRBD1. CDR1 is SNHLY, CDR2 FYNNEI, per germline. V was clipped by 3 bases and J by 9 bases; unmatched bases: 1. The CDR3 loop spans 13 amino acids. The DNA of the CDR3 is TGTGCCAGCAGTGAGGACAGGGCTTCACCCCTCCACTTT. This encodes CASSEDRASPLHF.

The V gene is TRBV11-2, the J gene TRBJ1-1; D not resolved. V lost 7 bases to trimming and J lost 4 bases, with 16 bases between them. The germline V gene encodes CDR1 SGHAT and CDR2 FQNNGV. The CDR3 spans 14 residues. CDR3 sequence reads: CASTSSAGFTEAFF. In nucleotides, the CDR3 is TGTGCCAGCACCTCCTCGGCCGGGTTCACTGAAGCTTTCTTT.

The V and J genes are TRBV6-1 and TRBJ1-1, with no clear D. From germline, CDR1 is MNHNS and CDR2 SASEGT. The CDR3 runs 15 residues. Trimming cost V 0 bases and J 1 base, with 9 bases left between them. The CDR3 spells CASSEALRENTEAFF. CDR3 nucleotide sequence: TGTGCCAGCAGTGAAGCTTTACGGGAGAACACTGAAGCTTTCTTT.

The chain combines TRBV5-5 with TRBJ2-2; the match to TRBD1 covers 9 bases. V lost 2 bases, J lost 5 bases, and 7 bases stayed unmatched. The CDR3 length is 16 residues. Germline V gene data show CDR1 as SGHKS and CDR2 as YYEKEE (reference sequence). CDR3 nucleotides: TGTGCCAGCAGCTTATACCGGGACAGGGTGACCGGGGAGCTGTTTTTT. This sequence encodes CASSLYRDRVTGELFF.

This chain joins TRBV24-1 and TRBJ2-1; a weak D match, TRBD2 (5 bases). V lost 4 bases and J lost 4, with 13 bases in between. Germline V CDR1 and CDR2: KGHDR, SFDVKD. This CDR3 region has 15 residues. CDR3 protein: CATSDPAREYNEQFF. CDR3 bases: TGTGCCACCAGTGACCCCGCGAGGGAGTACAATGAGCAGTTCTTC.

The chain carries TRBV19 and TRBJ1-5; D remains unclear. Trimming took off 3 bases at V and 5 bases at J, with 11 bases between the two ends. This CDR3 is 14 amino acids long. Germline V gene sequence: CDR1 LNHDA, CDR2 SQIVND (reference sequence). The CDR3 DNA reads TGTGCCAGTAGTATTACACATCGGGATCAGCCCCAGCATTTT. Translated, it gives CASSITHRDQPQHF.